This TCR beta chain stems from a study of T cell repertoires in cytomegalovirus infection. Whole-study context: Use of recently identified HLA-C-restricted and well-studied HLA-B-restricted CMV epitopes was part of the study. Public signatures in TCR beta pointed to CMV infection and matching HLA type. Findings of the study overall: HLA-C-restricted CMV-specific TCR beta clonotypes were dominant in the ex vivo response.

This clonotype was counted once. As yet, its antigen is unknown. From the reads, TCRdb called clonotypes with MiXCR, one entry per CDR3 protein. Of about 700,000 distinct CDR3 sequences listed, roughly 36% are singletons. V lost 5 bases to trimming and J lost 4 bases, with 6 bases between them. Per germline, CDR1 SGHVS and CDR2 FNYEAQ. The CDR3 has 11 amino acids. This specimen consisted of cultured PBMCs, obtained from culture after CMV antigen stimulation. This chain joins TRBV7-6 and TRBJ2-7; D not certain. The receptor was derived from a human donor in good health (CMV status not recorded). Some clones in this sample may be carry-over from other donors' samples. The CDR3 DNA reads TGTGCCAGCAGCCCGATGTACGAGCAGTACTTC. Its protein is CASSPMYEQYF.